One sample yielded the 3 T cell receptor beta chains listed below, sequenced in a study of shared clonotypes between healthy human individuals. Profiling relied on immunoSEQ multiplex PCR, and the TCRdb table lists in-frame clones only, not all of them. The sample shows 490,000 or so clones, 65% to 80% of them seen only once. Sequencing input: PBMCs. The origin of the receptors is a woman aged 40 to 50 in good health. Some clones in this sample may be carry-over from other donors' samples.

The chain links TRBV6-1 to TRBJ1-3; D gene uncertain. The CDR3 extends over 15 amino acids. Trimming stripped 0 bases from V and 0 bases from J, with 6 bases between. Looked up from germline, CDR1 is MNHNS and CDR2 is SASEGT. CDR3: CASSEAGFSGNTIYF. The CDR3 coding sequence is TGTGCCAGCAGTGAAGCAGGGTTCTCTGGAAACACCATATATTTT.

The CDR3 coding sequence is TGTGCCAGTAGTATTCAACAGACCGCGGCCACCGGGGAGCTGTTTTTT. This encodes CASSIQQTAATGELFF. The rearrangement links TRBV19 to TRBJ2-2; D not resolved. CDR1 and CDR2 from the germline V gene are LNHDA and SQIVND (reference sequence). V lost 3 bases to trimming and J lost 4 bases, with 15 bases between them. There are 16 residues in the CDR3.

The chain employs TRBV19 and TRBJ2-2, with D possibly matching TRBD2 (5 bases). This CDR3 contains 15 residues. Germline values: CDR1 LNHDA, CDR2 SQIVND (reference sequence). Trimming stripped 7 bases from V and 6 bases from J, with 18 bases between. The CDR3 DNA follows: TGTGCCAGTAAGACTGGGGTAGCCGGGGCCGGGGAGCTGTTTTTT. Translated, it gives CASKTGVAGAGELFF.